These T cell receptor beta chains were read from a single sample in a study of T cells in Graves' hyperthyroidism and ophthalmopathy. TCRdb called the multiplex PCR reads again in MiXCR, with one record for every CDR3 protein. The sample lists 370,000 or so distinct CDR3 sequences, 15% to 19% seen once, with about a quarter in the top ten. The source material was blood. These receptors came from a woman younger than 35 with Graves' hyperthyroidism that later progressed to Graves' ophthalmopathy. Both conserved end residues are part of each CDR3. D genes are given only for firm matches. Size tells how often a clone was seen (once, few, many) or the class of an expanded clone, and some rows leave it out.

d_gene	v_gene	j_gene	abundance	CDR3aa	CDR3nt
TRBD1	TRBV7-2	TRBJ1-3	.	CASSLGDWTGGNTIYF	TGTGCCAGCAGCTTAGGGGATTGGACAGGGGGAAACACCATATATTTT
TRBD1	TRBV20-1	TRBJ2-3	many	CSALRQGGTDTQYF	TGCAGTGCTTTGAGACAGGGGGGCACAGATACGCAGTATTTT
TRBD2	TRBV27	TRBJ2-3	many	CASRPGTSGLYTDTQYF	TGTGCCAGCCGCCCGGGGACTAGCGGTCTATACACAGATACGCAGTATTTT
TRBD2	TRBV11-2	TRBJ2-5	many	CASSLGSASGETQYF	TGTGCCAGCAGCTTAGGGTCGGCTAGCGGGGAGACCCAGTACTTC
TRBD2	TRBV5-1	TRBJ2-7	.	CASSLPAGSYEQYF	TGCGCCAGCAGCTTACCAGCGGGATCCTACGAGCAGTACTTC
.	TRBV20-1	TRBJ1-1	many	CSARAGVMNTEAFF	TGCAGTGCTAGGGCAGGGGTCATGAACACTGAAGCTTTCTTT
.	TRBV20-1	TRBJ2-1	.	CSARDIGYRAASYNEQFF	TGCAGTGCTAGAGATATTGGGTATAGAGCGGCCTCCTACAATGAGCAGTTCTTC
.	TRBV18	TRBJ2-1	many	CASSPLRRRPGRNEQFF	TGTGCCAGCTCACCACTTAGGAGGCGTCCCGGGCGCAATGAGCAGTTCTTC
.	TRBV2	TRBJ1-6	many	CASSGGYSPLHF	TGTGCCAGCAGTGGAGGGTATTCACCCCTCCACTTT
TRBD1	TRBV18	TRBJ1-2	many	CASSLGQGKNYGYTF	TGTGCCAGCTCACTGGGACAGGGAAAAAACTATGGCTACACCTTC
.	TRBV10-3	TRBJ1-5	many	CAIQGTSNQPQHF	TGTGCCATACAGGGTACGAGCAATCAGCCCCAGCATTTT
.	TRBV6-1	TRBJ1-2	many	CASSAPFGYYGYTF	TGTGCCAGCAGTGCCCCGTTTGGCTACTATGGCTACACCTTC
.	TRBV27	TRBJ2-5	.	CASSVPGERQETQHF	TGTGCCAGCAGCGTCCCAGGGGAGCGGCAAGAGACCCAGCACTTC
.	TRBV9	TRBJ2-7	few	CASSVGLAHEQYF	TGTGCCAGCAGCGTAGGGCTAGCCCACGAGCAGTACTTC
TRBD2	TRBV5-6	TRBJ2-1	few	CASSRGREGLNEQFF	TGTGCCAGCAGCCGAGGTCGGGAGGGCCTAAATGAGCAGTTCTTC
TRBD2	TRBV14	TRBJ2-1	many	CASSPPGGCGRYNEQFF	TGTGCCAGCAGCCCCCCTGGGGGTTGCGGGAGGTACAATGAGCAGTTCTTC
.	TRBV7-9	TRBJ1-5	many	CASSLMGPGGNQPQHF	TGTGCCAGCAGCTTAATGGGCCCGGGGGGCAATCAGCCCCAGCATTTT
.	TRBV7-7	TRBJ2-1	few	CASSLGPAINEQFF	TGTGCTAGCAGCTTAGGCCCGGCAATTAATGAGCAGTTCTTC
TRBD2	TRBV20-1	TRBJ2-7	.	CSARTSGRAYEQYF	TGCAGCGCCCGGACTAGCGGGAGGGCCTACGAGCAGTACTTC
.	TRBV5-6	TRBJ2-1	.	CASISASSYNEQFF	TGTGCCAGCATAAGCGCGAGCTCCTACAATGAGCAGTTCTTC
TRBD1	TRBV20-1	TRBJ1-2	.	CSARDGQAAYGYTF	TGCAGTGCTAGAGATGGACAGGCGGCCTATGGCTACACCTTC
TRBD1	TRBV6-1	TRBJ1-1	few	CASKIGTGGNTEAFF	TGTGCCAGCAAAATCGGGACAGGGGGCAACACTGAAGCTTTCTTT
.	TRBV6-1	TRBJ1-6	.	CASTSGSFSPLHF	TGTGCCAGCACCTCCGGGTCGTTCTCACCCCTCCACTTT
.	TRBV27	TRBJ2-7	many	CASSDHYEQYF	TGTGCCAGCAGCGACCACTACGAGCAGTACTTC
.	TRBV12-3/TRBV12-4	TRBJ2-5	many	CASSTGQQETQYF	TGTGCCAGCAGCACTGGACAGCAAGAGACCCAGTACTTC
.	TRBV4-2	TRBJ1-2	.	CASSPTTGNTNYGYTF	TGTGCCAGCAGCCCAACTACAGGGAACACTAACTATGGCTACACCTTC
.	TRBV19	TRBJ1-4	.	CASTATGLNEKLFF	TGTGCCAGTACTGCGACAGGATTAAATGAAAAACTGTTTTTT
.	TRBV6-2/TRBV6-3	TRBJ1-2	.	CASSYGVGLPNYGYTF	TGTGCCAGCAGTTACGGGGTCGGGTTGCCAAACTATGGCTACACCTTC
.	TRBV30	TRBJ2-7	.	CAWNFINGEQYF	TGTGCCTGGAACTTCATAAATGGGGAGCAGTACTTC
TRBD1	TRBV15	TRBJ2-1	.	CATSRGLPGWDSSYNEQFF	TGTGCCACCAGCAGAGGACTCCCGGGCTGGGACAGCTCCTACAATGAGCAGTTCTTC
.	TRBV5-8	TRBJ1-1	few	CASSSRRKVGTEASF	TGTGCCAGCAGCTCCCGCCGGAAGGTAGGCACTGAAGCTTCCTTT
TRBD2	TRBV10-3	TRBJ2-3	few	CAIRGTSGRADTQYF	TGTGCCATCAGGGGGACTAGCGGGAGAGCAGATACGCAGTATTTT
TRBD2	TRBV7-2	TRBJ2-2	many	CASSRGRANTGELFF	TGTGCCAGCAGCCGCGGGAGGGCGAACACCGGGGAGCTGTTTTTT
TRBD1	TRBV20-1	TRBJ2-2	.	CSARDVGQGRYTGELFF	TGCAGTGCTAGAGACGTTGGACAGGGGAGATATACCGGGGAGCTGTTTTTT
TRBD2	TRBV15	TRBJ2-2	few	CATSRDTGLTNTGELFF	TGTGCCACCAGCAGAGATACGGGACTAACGAACACCGGGGAGCTGTTTTTT
.	TRBV5-1	TRBJ1-1	many	CASSLEAGWYTEAFF	TGCGCCAGCAGCTTGGAGGCAGGGTGGTACACTGAAGCTTTCTTT
.	TRBV7-9	TRBJ2-5	many	CASTSDEEQERLEETQYF	TGTGCCAGCACCTCCGACGAAGAACAGGAAAGGTTAGAGGAGACCCAGTACTTC
.	TRBV5-1	TRBJ2-7	few	CASSPRTDGYEQYF	TGCGCCAGCAGCCCCCGAACAGACGGATACGAGCAGTACTTC
TRBD1	TRBV20-1	TRBJ1-3	.	CSARGDRGAGNTIYF	TGCAGTGCTAGGGGGGACAGGGGGGCTGGAAACACCATATATTTT
.	TRBV20-1	TRBJ2-4	many	CSARDGARDIQYF	TGCAGTGCTAGAGATGGGGCTAGGGACATTCAGTACTTC
TRBD2	TRBV5-1	TRBJ2-1	many	CASSLGLAGLGPGEQFF	TGCGCCAGCAGCCTAGGACTAGCGGGGTTAGGTCCCGGTGAGCAGTTCTTC
TRBD1	TRBV20-1	TRBJ1-1	many	CSARLFTGDTEAFF	TGCAGTGCTAGGCTCTTTACAGGGGATACTGAAGCTTTCTTT
TRBD2	TRBV6-1	TRBJ2-5	many	CASSENPAVGAGGRKETQYF	TGTGCCAGCAGTGAAAACCCCGCAGTGGGAGCGGGAGGGCGCAAAGAGACCCAGTACTTC
.	TRBV28	TRBJ2-5	many	CASSFWTEISEETQYF	TGTGCCAGCAGTTTCTGGACAGAAATCAGTGAAGAGACCCAGTACTTC
TRBD2	TRBV30	TRBJ2-1	few	CAWSVEAGVKHEQFF	TGTGCCTGGAGTGTTGAAGCGGGAGTAAAACATGAGCAGTTCTTC
.	TRBV6-5	TRBJ1-5	many	CASSSLLRNQPQHF	TGTGCCAGCAGCTCACTACTCCGAAATCAGCCCCAGCATTTT
.	TRBV28	TRBJ1-1	many	CASTEGTEAFF	TGTGCCAGCACCGAGGGCACTGAAGCTTTCTTT
.	TRBV7-9	TRBJ2-3	few	CASSFESDTQYF	TGTGCCAGCAGCTTCGAGTCAGATACGCAGTATTTT
.	TRBV11-2	TRBJ2-5	many	CASSLLAGLQETQYF	TGTGCCAGCAGCTTACTTGCGGGGCTCCAAGAGACCCAGTACTTC
TRBD2	TRBV28	TRBJ2-7	few	CASSSSASGRYEQYF	TGTGCCAGCAGTTCCTCGGCTAGCGGGAGATACGAGCAGTACTTC
.	TRBV5-6	TRBJ2-1	many	CASSLVVNNEQFF	TGTGCCAGCAGCTTGGTGGTAAACAATGAGCAGTTCTTC
TRBD2	TRBV7-9	TRBJ2-1	many	CASSGGTSGSGSYNEQFF	TGTGCCAGCAGCGGGGGGACTAGCGGGAGCGGGTCCTACAATGAGCAGTTCTTC
TRBD1	TRBV12-3/TRBV12-4	TRBJ2-2	many	CASSLRGQGTGELFF	TGTGCCAGCAGTTTAAGGGGACAGGGGACCGGGGAGCTGTTTTTT